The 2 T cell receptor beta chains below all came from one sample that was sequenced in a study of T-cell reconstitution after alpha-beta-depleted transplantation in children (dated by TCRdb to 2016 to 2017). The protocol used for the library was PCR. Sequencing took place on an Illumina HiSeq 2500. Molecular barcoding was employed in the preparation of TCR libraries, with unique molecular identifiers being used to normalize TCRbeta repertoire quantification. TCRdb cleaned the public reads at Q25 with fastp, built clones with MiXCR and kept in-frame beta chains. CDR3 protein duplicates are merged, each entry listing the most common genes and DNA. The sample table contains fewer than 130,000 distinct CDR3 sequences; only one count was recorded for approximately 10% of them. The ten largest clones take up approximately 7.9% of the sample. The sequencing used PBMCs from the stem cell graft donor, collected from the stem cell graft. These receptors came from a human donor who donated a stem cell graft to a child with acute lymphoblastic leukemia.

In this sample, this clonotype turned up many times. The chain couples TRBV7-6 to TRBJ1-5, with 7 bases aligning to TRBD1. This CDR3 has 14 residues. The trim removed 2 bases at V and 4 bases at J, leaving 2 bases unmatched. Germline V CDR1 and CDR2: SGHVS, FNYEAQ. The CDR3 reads CASSLQQGNQPQHF. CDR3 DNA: TGTGCCAGCAGCTTACAACAGGGGAATCAGCCCCAGCATTTT.

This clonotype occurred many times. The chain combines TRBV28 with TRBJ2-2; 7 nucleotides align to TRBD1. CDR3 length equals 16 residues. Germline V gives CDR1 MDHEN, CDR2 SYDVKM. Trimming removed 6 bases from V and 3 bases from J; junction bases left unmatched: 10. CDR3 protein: CASSPAHRGDTGELFF. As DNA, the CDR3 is TGTGCCAGCAGCCCTGCCCACAGGGGTGACACCGGGGAGCTGTTTTTT.